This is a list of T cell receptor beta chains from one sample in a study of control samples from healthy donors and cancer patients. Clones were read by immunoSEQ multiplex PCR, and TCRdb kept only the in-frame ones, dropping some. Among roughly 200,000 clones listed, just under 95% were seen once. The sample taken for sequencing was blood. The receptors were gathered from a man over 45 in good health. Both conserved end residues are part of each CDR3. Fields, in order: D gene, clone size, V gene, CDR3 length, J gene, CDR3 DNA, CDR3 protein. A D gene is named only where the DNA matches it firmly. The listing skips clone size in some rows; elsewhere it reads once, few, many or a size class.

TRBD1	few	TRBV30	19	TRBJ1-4	TGTGCCTGGAGTGGGTACGCTTCGCTCACCGGGACAGTTGGGGAAAAACTGTTTTTT	CAWSGYASLTGTVGEKLFF
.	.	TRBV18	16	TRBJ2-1	TGTGCCAGCTCACCACTACAGCCCGACTTTTACAATGAGCAGTTCTTC	CASSPLQPDFYNEQFF
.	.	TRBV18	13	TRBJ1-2	TGTGCCAGCTCACCAACTGAGGGGAATGGCTACACCTTC	CASSPTEGNGYTF
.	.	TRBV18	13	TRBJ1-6	TGTGCCAGCTCACCATTAGATAATTCACCCCTCCACTTT	CASSPLDNSPLHF
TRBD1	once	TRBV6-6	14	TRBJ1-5	TGTGCCAGCAGTGAGGGACAGCCCAATCAGCCCCAGCATTTT	CASSEGQPNQPQHF
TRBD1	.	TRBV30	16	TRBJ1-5	TGTGCCTGGAGTGGGGGGTCGCGACAGGGAAATCAGCCCCAGCATTTT	CAWSGGSRQGNQPQHF
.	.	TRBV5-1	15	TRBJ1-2	TGCGCCAGCAGCTTTAGCGCGGAGGGAGTGGATGGCTACACCTTC	CASSFSAEGVDGYTF
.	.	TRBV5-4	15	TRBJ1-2	TGTGCCAGCAGCCACCAGGCGGGGGGGAACTATGGCTACACCTTC	CASSHQAGGNYGYTF
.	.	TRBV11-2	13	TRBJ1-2	TGTGCCAGCAGCCCTAACAGGGACTCTGGCTACACCTTC	CASSPNRDSGYTF
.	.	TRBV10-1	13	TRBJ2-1	TGCGCCAGCCAAATCGGGGGTAACAATGAGCAGTTCTTC	CASQIGGNNEQFF
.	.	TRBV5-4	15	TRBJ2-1	TGTGCCAGCAGCTTTGAGGGGGGGTCCTACAATGAGCAGTTCTTC	CASSFEGGSYNEQFF
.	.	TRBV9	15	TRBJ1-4	TGTGCCAGCAGCCCCACGGGGCTTTCGGGTGAAAAACTGTTTTTT	CASSPTGLSGEKLFF
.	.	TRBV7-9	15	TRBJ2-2	TGTGCCAGCAGCTCGCTAGGCAGACCCACCGGGGAGCTGTTTTTT	CASSSLGRPTGELFF
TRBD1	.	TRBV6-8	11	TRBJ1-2	TGTGCCAGCAGGTGGACAGGGGACTACACCTTC	CASRWTGDYTF
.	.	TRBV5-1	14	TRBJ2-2	TGCGCCAGCAGCCGAAGTGGGGCCGGGGGGGAGCTGTTTTTT	CASSRSGAGGELFF
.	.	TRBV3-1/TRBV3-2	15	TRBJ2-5	TGTGCCAGCAGCCAAGAGCCCAGGATCGAAGAGACCCAGTACTTC	CASSQEPRIEETQYF
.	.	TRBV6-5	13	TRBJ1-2	TGTGCCAGCAGTTCCATAGGGGTGGACGGCTACACCTTC	CASSSIGVDGYTF
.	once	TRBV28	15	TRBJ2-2	TGTGCCAGCAGTTCAGGGCAGATAAGCACCGGGGAGCTGTTTTTT	CASSSGQISTGELFF
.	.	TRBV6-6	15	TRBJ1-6	TGTGCCAGCATTCTCTCACAGGGACCCCAGTGGCCCCTCCACTTT	CASILSQGPQWPLHF
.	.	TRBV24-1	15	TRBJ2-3	TGTGCCACCAGTGATTCCACTACAGGACTAGATACGCAGTATTTT	CATSDSTTGLDTQYF
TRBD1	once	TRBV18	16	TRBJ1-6	TGTGCCAGCTCACTGGCTCCGGGACAGCCTAATTCACCCCTCCACTTT	CASSLAPGQPNSPLHF
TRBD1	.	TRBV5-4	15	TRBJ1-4	TGTGCCAGCAGCCCTCGAGGGGGCGAAGGGGAAAAACTGTTTTTT	CASSPRGGEGEKLFF
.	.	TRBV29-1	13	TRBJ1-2	TGCAGCGTTGTCGGACCCCGGTGGGAGGGCTACACCTTC	CSVVGPRWEGYTF
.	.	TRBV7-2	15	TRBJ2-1	TGTGCCAGCAGCTTACTGGGGGGCATTGACAATGAGCAGTTCTTC	CASSLLGGIDNEQFF
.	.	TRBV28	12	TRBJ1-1	TGTGCCAGCAGTTCGACGGGGCGCTCAGCTTTCTTT	CASSSTGRSAFF
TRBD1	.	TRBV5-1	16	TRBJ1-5	TGCGCCAGCAGCTCCGGACAGGGAGGAAGCAATCAGCCCCAGCATTTT	CASSSGQGGSNQPQHF
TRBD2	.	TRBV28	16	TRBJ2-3	TGTGCCAGCAGATCAGCCATAGCGGGGGGGTTGGATACGCAGTATTTT	CASRSAIAGGLDTQYF
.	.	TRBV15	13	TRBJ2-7	TGTGCCACCAGCAGTCAGGGACTCTACGAGCAGTACTTC	CATSSQGLYEQYF
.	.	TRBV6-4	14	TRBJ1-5	TGTGCCAGCAGTGACGGGGGGGAAAATCAGCCCCAGCATTTT	CASSDGGENQPQHF
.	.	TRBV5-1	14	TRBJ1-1	TGCGCCAGCAGCAGGGACATGTCGGACACTGAAGCTTTCTTT	CASSRDMSDTEAFF
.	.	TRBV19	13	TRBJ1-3	TGTGCCAGTAGTATATTTGTCGGAAACACCATATATTTT	CASSIFVGNTIYF
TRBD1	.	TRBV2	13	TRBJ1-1	TGTGCCAGCACTGGACAGGGGAACACTGAAGCTTTCTTT	CASTGQGNTEAFF
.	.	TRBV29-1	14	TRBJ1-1	TGCAGCGTTATGTTAATTGTTGGGGGCGGTGAAGCTTTCTTT	CSVMLIVGGGEAFF
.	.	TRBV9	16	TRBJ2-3	TGTGCCAGCAGCGTAGGCCTAGCGCCCAGCACAGATACGCAGTATTTT	CASSVGLAPSTDTQYF
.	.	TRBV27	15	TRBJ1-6	TGTGCCAGCAGTTTATCCGGGGTCGTCAATTCACCCCTCCACTTT	CASSLSGVVNSPLHF
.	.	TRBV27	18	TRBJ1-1	TGTGCCAGCAGCATGTTCGGGCAGCCTCTGGGGAGTAACACTGAAGCTTTCTTT	CASSMFGQPLGSNTEAFF
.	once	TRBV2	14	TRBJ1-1	TGTGCCAGCAGTGAAGGGAGGGCACGGGCTGAAGCTTTCTTT	CASSEGRARAEAFF
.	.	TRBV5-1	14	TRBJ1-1	TGCGCCAGCAGCTTTCAGGAGATGAACACTGAAGCTTTCTTT	CASSFQEMNTEAFF
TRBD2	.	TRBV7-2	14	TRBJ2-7	TGTGCCAGCAGCCTGGACGCCGGGGGGAACGAGCAGTACTTC	CASSLDAGGNEQYF
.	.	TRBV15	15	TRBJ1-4	TGTGCCACCAGCCCTAAGGGGGGTTCCGATGAAAAACTGTTTTTT	CATSPKGGSDEKLFF
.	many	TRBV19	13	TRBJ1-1	TGTGCCAGTAGTATATCCGGAAGAACTGAAGCTTTCTTT	CASSISGRTEAFF
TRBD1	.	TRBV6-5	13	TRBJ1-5	TGTGCCAGCAACACCAGGGGGGGGTGGCCCCAGCATTTT	CASNTRGGWPQHF
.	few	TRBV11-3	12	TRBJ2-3	TGTGCCAGCAGCTTGGAACCTGATACGCAGTATTTT	CASSLEPDTQYF
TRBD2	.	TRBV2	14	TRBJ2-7	TGTGCCAGCAATCAGGGCGGGGGGGCCGGAGAGCAGTACTTC	CASNQGGGAGEQYF